The 25 T cell receptor beta chains below were found in one sample sequenced in a study of shared clonotypes between healthy human individuals. The repertoire was sequenced with immunoSEQ multiplex PCR; TCRdb's copy has only in-frame clones and lacks some. The sample has about 1.1 million clones; 60% to 80% are singletons. Material: memory CD4+ T cells from PBMCs. Indicated subset: CD45RA-negative fraction. These receptors all stem from a man aged 18 to 30 in good health. Some clones in this sample may be carry-over from other donors' samples.

The chain uses TRBV2 and TRBJ1-5; 9 positions match TRBD1. The V segment lost 6 bases and the J segment 7 bases; nucleotides outside the gene matches: 7. The CDR3 spans 14 residues. Germline V lookup: CDR1 SNHLY, CDR2 FYNNEI. The CDR3 coding sequence is TGTGCCAGCAGAGAACAGGGGGCCTCGCAGCCCCAGCATTTT. Protein sequence: CASREQGASQPQHF.

This clone came up many times. This chain joins TRBV27 and TRBJ2-7; D unresolved. V lost 8 bases and J lost 1, with 15 bases in between. The CDR3 has 14 amino acids. The V gene's germline CDR1 is MNHEY and CDR2 SMNVEV (reference sequence). The CDR3 sequence: CASAWTVSSYEQYF. DNA of the CDR3: TGTGCCAGCGCCTGGACGGTATCGTCCTACGAGCAGTACTTC.

This chain links TRBV28 with TRBJ2-5; 11 bases are a match to TRBD2. From germline, CDR1 is MDHEN and CDR2 SYDVKM. V trimming: 6 bases; J trimming: 0 bases; junction bases outside the gene matches: 12. There are 18 residues in the CDR3. This chain's CDR3 is CASSPAGTSGIDQETQYF. In DNA, the CDR3 is TGTGCCAGCAGCCCCGCCGGGACTAGCGGAATAGACCAAGAGACCCAGTACTTC.

This clone was picked up one time. The sample carries other DNA sequences with the same CDR3. The chain employs TRBV9 and TRBJ2-7; D may be TRBD2 (5 bases). Trimming took off 4 bases at V and 4 bases at J, with 15 bases between the two ends. Germline V lookup: CDR1 SGDLS, CDR2 YYNGEE. This CDR3 contains 14 residues. The CDR3 DNA follows: TGTGCCAGCAGCCCCCGGGGTGGGCCTTACGAGCAGTACTTC. Translating it yields CASSPRGGPYEQYF.

This sequence joins TRBV5-1 and TRBJ1-1; no definite D call. V was clipped by 4 bases and J by 2 bases, with 12 bases between them. The CDR3 totals 14 residues. Per the germline V gene, CDR1 is SGHRS and CDR2 is YFSETQ. This CDR3 reads CASSIKPPNTEAFF. The CDR3 DNA reads as TGCGCCAGCAGCATTAAACCTCCTAACACTGAAGCTTTCTTT.

This clone appeared a few times. The chain joins TRBV23-1 to TRBJ1-2, with 7 nucleotides matching TRBD1. TRBV23-1 is an open reading frame whose function is uncertain. J gave up 3 bases and V 4 bases, and 2 bases lay outside the gene matches. This CDR3 contains 13 residues. CDR3 in DNA: TGCGCCAGCAGTCCGACAGGGTACTATGGCTACACCTTC. The encoded protein is CASSPTGYYGYTF.

This clone was picked up a small number of times. This sequence joins TRBV5-1 and TRBJ1-5; D remains ambiguous. Trimming removed 3 bases at V and 1 base at J, with 11 bases between. Germline V lookup: CDR1 SGHRS, CDR2 YFSETQ. The CDR3 spans 15 residues. CDR3 DNA sequence: TGCGCCAGCAGCTCCGGCGGGTTAAGCAATCAGCCCCAGCATTTT. Its translation is CASSSGGLSNQPQHF.

This clone was seen just once. The rearrangement uses TRBV5-4 and TRBJ1-1; no clear D gene. Germline CDR1 reads SGHNT; CDR2 reads YYREEE (reference sequence). V was trimmed by 4 bases and J by 8 bases, leaving 12 bases between them. This CDR3 has 12 amino acids. CDR3 loop: CASSLPGLEAFF. In DNA form, the CDR3 reads TGTGCCAGCAGCCTACCGGGTCTCGAAGCTTTCTTT.

V is TRBV9 and J is TRBJ1-2; no clear D. Deletions cut 3 bases from V and 4 bases from J, with 10 bases between. The CDR3 runs to 13 residues. The germline V gene has CDR1 SGDLS and CDR2 YYNGEE. The CDR3 bases are TGTGCCAGCAGCGCTCGGGGTAGCTATGGCTACACCTTC. Translation gives CASSARGSYGYTF.

The chain has TRBV7-2 and TRBJ2-1; no firm D call. The CDR3 contains 16 residues. Trimming removed 1 base at V and 0 bases at J, with 10 bases between. CDR1 is SGHTA, CDR2 FQGNSA, per germline. CDR3 amino acids: CASSLDASRSYNEQFF. CDR3 in DNA: TGTGCCAGCAGCTTAGACGCGTCTCGCTCCTACAATGAGCAGTTCTTC.

The chain employs TRBV30 and TRBJ2-1; 11 bases map to TRBD2. Germline CDR1 reads GTSNPN; CDR2 reads SVGIG (reference sequence). With V trimmed by 3 bases and J by 7 bases, 2 bases remained unmatched. CDR3 length: 13 amino acids. CDR3 in DNA: TGTGCCTGGAGCACTAGCGGGAGTAATGAGCAGTTCTTC. Amino acids: CAWSTSGSNEQFF. Full variable domain (outside the CDR3, taken from reference TRBV30 and TRBJ2-1): SQTIHQWPATLVQPVGSPLSLECTVEGTSNPNLYWYRQAAGRGLQLLFYSVGIGQISSEVPQNLSASRPQDRQFILSSKKLLLSDSGFYLCAWSTSGSNEQFFGPGTRLTVL.

This chain uses TRBV6-1 with TRBJ2-1; D might be TRBD1 (5 bases). Germline-derived CDR1 and CDR2 are MNHNS and SASEGT. Trimming took off 6 bases at V and 0 bases at J, with 12 bases between the two ends. The CDR3 is 15 amino acids. The CDR3 DNA follows: TGTGCCAGCAGCGTAAGGGGAAGCTCCTACAATGAGCAGTTCTTC. This gives the protein CASSVRGSSYNEQFF.

The rearrangement joins TRBV5-1 to TRBJ2-1; 12 nucleotides line up with TRBD1. The J segment lost 7 bases and the V segment lost 4 bases, leaving 9 bases of the junction unmatched. Germline V gene lookup returns CDR1 SGHRS and CDR2 YFSETQ. This CDR3 is 16 amino acids long. DNA of the CDR3: TGCGCCAGCAGCCCCGGGGGACAGGGGGCCGGGAATGAGCAGTTCTTC. This sequence encodes CASSPGGQGAGNEQFF.

With respect to this clone: This same CDR3 is encoded by further DNA sequences in the sample. The rearrangement uses TRBV6-5 and TRBJ1-4; D remains unclear. This CDR3 comprises 15 residues. The V gene lost 6 bases and the J gene lost 0 bases, with 11 bases spanning the gap. Germline CDR1 and CDR2: MNHEY and SVGAGI. CDR3 residues: CASSRAGATNEKLFF. The DNA of the CDR3 is TGTGCCAGCAGCCGGGCAGGTGCAACTAATGAAAAACTGTTTTTT.

The rearrangement links TRBV7-2 to TRBJ2-7; TRBD2 aligns across 10 bases. The CDR3 is 15 amino acids. V lost 5 bases, J lost 6 bases, and 10 bases stayed unmatched. Germline loops: CDR1 SGHTA, CDR2 FQGNSA. In nucleotides, the CDR3 is TGTGCCAGCAGCGTGAGCCTAGCGGGAGTGGGCGAGCAGTACTTC. Amino acid sequence: CASSVSLAGVGEQYF.

The chain has TRBV7-8 and TRBJ2-7; perhaps TRBD1 as D (5 bases). Trimming shortened V by 5 bases and J by 2 bases, and 16 bases separated the two germline ends. Looked up from germline, CDR1 is SGHVS and CDR2 is FQNEAQ. The length of the CDR3 is 15 residues. DNA for the CDR3: TGTGCCAGCAGCCAAGTTGGGGCAGAGACCTACGAGCAGTACTTC. This codes for CASSQVGAETYEQYF.

The sample holds a few counts of this clone. V is TRBV18 and J is TRBJ1-1; D remains ambiguous. The length of the CDR3 is 18 residues. The germline CDR1 and CDR2 sequences are KGHSH and LQKENI. V lost 3 bases to trimming and J lost 2 bases, with 22 bases between them. In nucleotides, the CDR3 is TGTGCCAGCTCACCGCCTGTTGGGCAGGCTGGGCGAAACACTGAAGCTTTCTTT. Protein product: CASSPPVGQAGRNTEAFF.

The V gene is TRBV6-1, the J gene TRBJ2-3, with a tentative D call TRBD1 (6 bases). CDR3 length: 18 amino acids. Germline V CDR1 and CDR2: MNHNS, SASEGT. V was pared by 4 bases and J by 2 bases, with 22 bases between. Here the CDR3 reads CASSARGRGGGLTDTQYF. The CDR3 coding sequence is TGTGCCAGCAGTGCCCGGGGCAGGGGCGGAGGCCTCACAGATACGCAGTATTTT.

This chain connects TRBV10-3 to TRBJ1-1; D may be TRBD1 (5 bases). The CDR3 length is 13 residues. Trimming removed 4 bases at V and 4 bases at J, with 10 bases between. CDR1 is ENHRY, CDR2 SYGVKD, per germline. Here the CDR3 reads CAISVQGSTEAFF. CDR3 nucleotide sequence: TGTGCCATCAGTGTGCAGGGCAGCACTGAAGCTTTCTTT.

The chain is built from TRBV27 and TRBJ1-2; TRBD1 might be the D (5 bases). The germline V gene encodes CDR1 MNHEY and CDR2 SMNVEV (reference sequence). V shed 4 bases and J shed 3 bases, with 9 bases lying between them. The CDR3 has 13 residues. CDR3: CASSSLQDYGYTF. CDR3 DNA sequence: TGTGCCAGCAGTTCCCTACAGGACTATGGCTACACCTTC.

This chain's CDR3 is CASSPNRVSDQPQHF. The CDR3 DNA is TGTGCCAGCAGCCCAAACAGGGTCTCGGATCAGCCCCAGCATTTT. The chain links TRBV7-2 to TRBJ1-5; D is perhaps TRBD1 (6 bases). Germline V gene sequence: CDR1 SGHTA, CDR2 FQGNSA. The CDR3 spans 15 residues. Trimming pared 5 bases from V and 5 bases from J, leaving 16 bases between.

This clone was seen only once. The chain joins TRBV7-6 to TRBJ1-2; 7 bases agree with TRBD1. Per germline, CDR1 SGHVS and CDR2 FNYEAQ. CDR3 length equals 13 residues. With V trimmed by 2 bases and J by 6 bases, 3 bases remained unmatched. The CDR3 DNA reads TGTGCCAGCAGCTTAACAGGGGCGGATGGCTACACCTTC. Encoded protein: CASSLTGADGYTF. Filled out from reference TRBV7-6 and TRBJ1-2, the complete variable domain reads GAGVSQSPRYKVTKRGQDVALRCDPISGHVSLYWYRQALGQGPEFLTYFNYEAQQDKSGLPNDRFSAERPEGSISTLTIQRTEQRDSAMYRCASSLTGADGYTFGSGTRLTVV.

This chain uses TRBV6-6 with TRBJ2-7; D call uncertain. Trimming shortened V by 6 bases and J by 0 bases, and 18 bases separated the two germline ends. Germline loops: CDR1 MNHNY, CDR2 SVGAGI (reference sequence). The CDR3 is made up of 16 amino acids. DNA for the CDR3: TGTGCCAGCAGAGGTTTCAACGGAGTTAGCTCCTACGAGCAGTACTTC. This gives the protein CASRGFNGVSSYEQYF.

The chain joins TRBV6-5 to TRBJ1-5; D is unresolved. The V gene's germline CDR1 is MNHEY and CDR2 SVGAGI. Trimming left V 0 bases short and J 5 bases short, with 11 bases between. CDR3 length: 15 amino acids. The CDR3 region is CASSYSFSADQPQHF. The CDR3 DNA reads TGTGCCAGCAGTTACTCGTTTTCGGCCGATCAGCCCCAGCATTTT.

This chain links TRBV5-1 with TRBJ1-2, with 7 bases that match TRBD1. Germline-derived CDR1 and CDR2 are SGHRS and YFSETQ. The ends lost 5 bases at V and 1 base at J; junction bases unmatched: 14. This CDR3 has 17 amino acids. The CDR3 nucleotides are TGCGCCAGCAGTCTTACAGGGGCATACCAGGGTAACTATGGCTACACCTTC. This encodes CASSLTGAYQGNYGYTF.